The 5 T cell receptor beta chains below were found in one sample sequenced in a study of blood T cell repertoires in COVID-19. Measured with immunoSEQ multiplex PCR; TCRdb has only the in-frame clones, and not every one. The sample includes over 200,000 clones, approximately 89% of them seen just once. Sequences were obtained from PBMCs or T cells enriched from blood (not recorded which). These receptor sequences come from a woman under 40 with acute COVID-19.

The genes are TRBV11-2 and TRBJ2-5; D perhaps matches TRBD2 (6 bases). This CDR3 is 15 amino acids long. Trimming stripped 0 bases from V and 2 bases from J, with 10 bases between. The germline CDR1 and CDR2 sequences are SGHAT and FQNNGV. The chain's CDR3 is CASSLDRAGQETQYF. The CDR3, as DNA: TGTGCCAGCAGCTTAGATCGGGCGGGGCAAGAGACCCAGTACTTC.

V and J are TRBV7-2 and TRBJ2-5; TRBD2 might be the D (6 bases). This CDR3 spans 16 amino acids. CDR1 is SGHTA, CDR2 FQGNSA, per germline. Trimming removed 3 bases from V and 5 bases from J, with 19 bases in between. CDR3 nucleotides: TGTGCCAGCAGCTTCCTGGTAGGGCCCGGAGGGGAGACCCAGTACTTC. Residues: CASSFLVGPGGETQYF. Complete variable domain (other parts from reference TRBV7-2 and TRBJ2-5): GAGVSQSPSNKVTEKGKDVELRCDPISGHTALYWYRQSLGQGLEFLIYFQGNSAPDKSGLPSDRFSAERTGGSVSTLTIQRTQQEDSAVYLCASSFLVGPGGETQYFGPGTRLLVL.

This clone was observed a few times. The J gene is TRBJ1-1, the V gene TRBV7-2; no firm D call. CDR1 is SGHTA and CDR2 is FQGNSA in the germline V gene. V was clipped by 3 bases and J by 0 bases, with 8 bases between them. The CDR3 is 14 amino acids. This CDR3 is CASSFFGVNTEAFF. CDR3 sequence (DNA): TGTGCCAGCAGCTTCTTTGGAGTGAACACTGAAGCTTTCTTT.

This clone was counted a single time. The rearrangement joins TRBV12-5 to TRBJ1-3; no clear D. The CDR3 length is 16 residues. Per the germline V gene, CDR1 is LGHNT and CDR2 is FRNRAP. V lost 4 bases and J lost 13, with 26 bases in between. The CDR3 loop reads CASGSRPALRVRMIYF. In DNA form, the CDR3 reads TGTGCTAGTGGTTCACGACCGGCCCTCCGGGTACGTATGATATATTTT.

V usage is TRBV10-1 and J usage is TRBJ1-1; D not resolved. V was trimmed by 3 bases and J by 4 bases, leaving 9 bases between them. Germline CDR1 reads WNHNN; CDR2 reads SYGVQD (reference sequence). The length of the CDR3 is 13 residues. The CDR3 coding sequence is TGCGCCAGCAGTGATTTTGGGCTCACTGAAGCTTTCTTT. It yields the protein CASSDFGLTEAFF.